This T cell receptor (beta chain) came from a study of blood T cell repertoires in COVID-19. Overall study: From the United States, Italy and Spain came samples of acute and convalescent COVID-19. In each case, the material was cDNA or gDNA derived from T cells, B-cell-depleted T cells, or PBMCs.

From germline, CDR1 is GTSNPN and CDR2 SVGIG (reference sequence). The CDR3 consists of 13 residues. The V end lost 3 bases, the J end lost 1 base, and 9 bases lay between the germline ends. Patients at the Seattle site were enrolled during active infection and followed longitudinally. Original methodology: Reference gene primer amplification yielded estimated nucleated cell counts. The method was immunoSEQ multiplex PCR; TCRdb's version includes in-frame clones alone and lacks a portion of them. V and J calls and clone size are those listed in that table; D and trimming were worked out from the DNA. This sample carries over 100,000 clones, approximately 90% of them seen once, and the ten largest clones take roughly 4%.

The V call is TRBV30, the J call TRBJ1-1; D unclear. Input material: peripheral blood. This receptor was taken from a man aged 60 to 75 with COVID-19, enrolled during active disease. The CDR3 nucleotides are TGTGCCTGGAGGGGAGTGCAGAACACTGAAGCTTTCTTT. This sequence encodes CAWRGVQNTEAFF.